Reported below is one T cell receptor beta chain. This record comes from a study of blood T cell repertoires in COVID-19. Recruitment covered 25 or so US areas and drew participants whose ages spanned roughly 18 to 90 years. Membership in each cohort depended on participant-reported clinical history. The CDR3 is made up of 15 amino acids. J gave up 5 bases and V 0 bases, and 3 bases lay outside the gene matches. Per germline, CDR1 SGHAT and CDR2 FQDESV (reference sequence). Data came from immunoSEQ multiplex PCR; TCRdb stores just in-frame clones and leaves some out. The sample holds about 130,000 clones; approximately 86% are singletons and the top ten take 2.3%.

The chain uses TRBV11-1 and TRBJ2-3; 9 bases line up with TRBD2. The TCR originated in a woman aged 45-60 years who had recovered from COVID-19. The sequencing sample was made of PBMCs or T cells enriched from blood (not recorded which). The CDR3 sequence is CASSLALAGIDTQYF. The CDR3 nucleotides read TGTGCCAGCAGCTTAGCCCTAGCGGGGATAGATACGCAGTATTTT.